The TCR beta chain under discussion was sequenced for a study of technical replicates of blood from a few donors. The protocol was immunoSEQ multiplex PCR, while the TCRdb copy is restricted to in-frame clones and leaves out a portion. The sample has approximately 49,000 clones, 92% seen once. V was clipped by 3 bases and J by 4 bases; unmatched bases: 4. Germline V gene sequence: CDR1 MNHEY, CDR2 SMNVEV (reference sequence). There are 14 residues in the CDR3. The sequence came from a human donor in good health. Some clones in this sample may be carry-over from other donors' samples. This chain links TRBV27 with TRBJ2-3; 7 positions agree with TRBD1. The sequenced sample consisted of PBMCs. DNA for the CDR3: TGTGCCAGCAGTTTCCCCGACAGGGCAGATACGCAGTATTTT. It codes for CASSFPDRADTQYF.